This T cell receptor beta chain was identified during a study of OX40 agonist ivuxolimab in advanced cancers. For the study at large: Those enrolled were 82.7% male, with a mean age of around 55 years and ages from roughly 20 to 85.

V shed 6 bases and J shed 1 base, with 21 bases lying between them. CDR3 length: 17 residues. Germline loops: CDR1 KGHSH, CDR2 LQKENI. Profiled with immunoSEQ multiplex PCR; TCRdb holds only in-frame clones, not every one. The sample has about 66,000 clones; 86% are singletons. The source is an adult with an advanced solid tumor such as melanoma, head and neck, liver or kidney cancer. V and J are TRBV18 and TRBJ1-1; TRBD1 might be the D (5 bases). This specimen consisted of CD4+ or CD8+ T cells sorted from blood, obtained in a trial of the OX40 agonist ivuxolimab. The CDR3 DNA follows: TGTGCCAGCTCCTCGGGGGGAAGGGCCCTGGCGAACACTGAAGCTTTCTTT. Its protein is CASSSGGRALANTEAFF. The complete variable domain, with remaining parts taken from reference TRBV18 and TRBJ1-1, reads NAGVMQNPRHLVRRRGQEARLRCSPMKGHSHVYWYRQLPEEGLKFMVYLQKENIIDESGMPKERFSAEFPKEGPSILRIQQVVRGDSAAYFCASSSGGRALANTEAFFGQGTRLTVV.